These 19 T cell receptor beta chains were all obtained from the same sample, sequenced in a study of blood T cell repertoires in COVID-19. TCRdb's table, derived via immunoSEQ multiplex PCR, lists solely in-frame clones and lacks some. The sample includes 300,000 to 450,000 clones, around 87% of them seen just once. The specimen sequenced was peripheral blood. The receptors here all came from a young woman with COVID-19, enrolled during active disease.

The V call is TRBV28, the J call TRBJ2-1; the D is unclear. Trimming cost V 7 bases and J 4 bases, with 5 bases left between them. This CDR3 region has 11 residues. In germline, CDR1 is MDHEN, CDR2 SYDVKM. CDR3 loop: CASTGYNEQFF. The DNA for the CDR3 is TGTGCCAGCACCGGTTACAATGAGCAGTTCTTC.

The V and J genes are TRBV11-2 and TRBJ2-6; tentatively, D is TRBD1 (5 bases). Trimming took 9 bases from V and 2 from J, leaving 11 bases between them. The CDR3 sequence is 14 residues long. Looked up from germline, CDR1 is SGHAT and CDR2 is FQNNGV. The CDR3, as DNA: TGTGCCAGTCGGTGGGGCCCTGGGGCCAACGTCCTGACTTTC. Translation: CASRWGPGANVLTF.

V is TRBV28 and J is TRBJ2-1; a possible D gene is TRBD2 (5 bases). The germline CDR1 and CDR2 sequences are MDHEN and SYDVKM. V lost 3 bases and J lost 8, with 17 bases in between. The CDR3 has 15 residues. This chain's CDR3 is CASSLLLGEAHEQFF. CDR3 sequence (DNA): TGTGCCAGCAGTTTGCTGCTCGGGGAAGCGCATGAGCAGTTCTTC. The variable domain in full, with the rest retrieved from reference TRBV28 and TRBJ2-1, is DVKVTQSSRYLVKRTGEKVFLECVQDMDHENMFWYRQDPGLGLRLIYFSYDVKMKEKGDIPEGYSVSREKKERFSLILESASTNQTSMYLCASSLLLGEAHEQFFGPGTRLTVL.

The chain has TRBV9 and TRBJ1-4; 7 nucleotides align to TRBD1. This CDR3 has 14 amino acids. Germline V lookup: CDR1 SGDLS, CDR2 YYNGEE. The ends lost 4 bases at V and 8 bases at J; junction bases unmatched: 8. The DNA for the CDR3 is TGTGCCAGCAGCATTACAGGGGACGCAGAAAAACTGTTTTTT. This encodes CASSITGDAEKLFF. The full variable domain, rest sourced from reference TRBV9 and TRBJ1-4, is DSGVTQTPKHLITATGQRVTLRCSPRSGDLSVYWYQQSLDQGLQFLIQYYNGEERAKGNILERFSAQQFPDLHSELNLSSLELGDSALYFCASSITGDAEKLFFGSGTQLSVL.

The CDR3 region has the DNA TGTGCCAGCAGTTTATCCTTGCGGGAAGTCTACGAGCAGTACTTC. Its protein product is CASSLSLREVYEQYF. This chain joins TRBV27 and TRBJ2-7; tentatively, D is TRBD2 (6 bases). Germline V lookup: CDR1 MNHEY, CDR2 SMNVEV (reference sequence). This CDR3 region has 15 residues. V lost 0 bases and J 3 bases, leaving 12 bases between the germline ends.

The rearrangement links TRBV14 to TRBJ2-1; 11 bases match TRBD2. Germline CDR1 SGHDN, CDR2 FVKESK. The CDR3 is 17 amino acids. V lost 1 base, J lost 3 bases, and 5 bases stayed unmatched. The CDR3 DNA reads TGTGCCAGCAGCCAAGGACCCGGGACTAGCGGCTACAATGAGCAGTTCTTC. This translates into CASSQGPGTSGYNEQFF.

The chain joins TRBV27 to TRBJ2-1; maybe TRBD1 (6 bases). V was cut by 4 bases and J by 0 bases, with 13 bases left in between. This CDR3 has 16 amino acids. CDR1 and CDR2 (germline): MNHEY, SMNVEV (reference sequence). Here the CDR3 DNA reads TGTGCCAGCAGTTACCTAGGACAGTACTCCTACAATGAGCAGTTCTTC. Amino acids: CASSYLGQYSYNEQFF.

This clone was picked up one time. The V call is TRBV12-5, the J call TRBJ1-6; 8 positions agree with TRBD1. The junction had 8 bases not matched to a gene; V was cut back by 1 base and J by 0 bases. CDR3 length: 19 amino acids. Looked up from germline, CDR1 is LGHNT and CDR2 is FRNRAP. DNA for the CDR3: TGTGCTAGTGGTTTGGGGGACAGGAATGGGAGCTCCTATAATTCACCCCTCCACTTT. Its protein is CASGLGDRNGSSYNSPLHF.

The J gene is TRBJ1-2, the V gene TRBV3-1 (or the pseudogene TRBV3-2); D uncertain. Trimming took off 0 bases at V and 3 bases at J, with 8 bases between the two ends. Germline assignment: CDR1 LGHDT and CDR2 YNNKEL (reference sequence). The CDR3 covers 14 residues. The CDR3 region has the DNA TGTGCCAGCAGCCAAGAGGCGGTTCACTATGGCTACACCTTC. It translates to CASSQEAVHYGYTF.

The chain couples TRBV7-2 to TRBJ2-1, with 8 bases lining up with TRBD2. The V and J ends lost 4 bases and 2 bases, in that order; junction bases with no gene match: 10. Germline V lookup: CDR1 SGHTA, CDR2 FQGNSA. This CDR3 is 17 amino acids long. The DNA for the CDR3 is TGTGCCAGCAGCTCCTCTAGCGGGCCAGGGGCCTACAATGAGCAGTTCTTC. Its translation is CASSSSSGPGAYNEQFF.

The V gene is TRBV4-3, the J gene TRBJ2-1; 8 nucleotides line up with TRBD1. This CDR3 has 17 amino acids. The germline V gene has CDR1 LGHNA and CDR2 YSLEER. Trimming at V came to 3 bases and at J to 0 bases, leaving 7 bases not matched to a gene. CDR3 DNA sequence: TGCGCCAGCAGCCAGGACCCAGGGGGCAGCTCCTACAATGAGCAGTTCTTC. Translating gives CASSQDPGGSSYNEQFF.

Only one count was recorded for this clone. The rearrangement links TRBV9 to TRBJ2-1; maybe TRBD1 (5 bases). From germline, CDR1 is SGDLS and CDR2 YYNGEE. The CDR3 runs 12 residues. Trimming cost V 5 bases and J 8 bases, with 11 bases left between them. CDR3 region: CASRGQGHEQFF. CDR3 coding DNA: TGTGCCAGCAGAGGCCAGGGTCATGAGCAGTTCTTC.

A note on this clone: At the DNA level, this CDR3 is encoded by other sequences in the same sample as well. The V gene is TRBV12-3 or TRBV12-4, the J gene TRBJ2-7; tentative D call: TRBD1 (6 bases). V lost 6 bases and J lost 3, with 9 bases in between. This CDR3 has 12 amino acids. CDR3 amino acids: CASSPQGYEQYF. As DNA, the CDR3 is TGTGCCAGCAGCCCACAGGGCTACGAGCAGTACTTC.

V usage is TRBV2 and J usage is TRBJ2-3; 7 nucleotides match TRBD2. In germline, CDR1 is SNHLY, CDR2 FYNNEI. There are 15 residues in the CDR3. J gave up 5 bases and V 3 bases, and 8 bases lay outside the gene matches. CDR3 amino acids: CASSEGAGLVDTQYF. CDR3 coding DNA: TGTGCCAGCAGTGAGGGAGCGGGGCTGGTAGATACGCAGTATTTT.

The rearrangement uses TRBV7-9 and TRBJ2-7; TRBD2 matches 10 bases. The CDR3 runs to 15 residues. Germline CDR1 reads SEHNR; CDR2 reads FQNEAQ (reference sequence). J lost 0 bases, V lost 2 bases, and 1 base had no gene match. For the CDR3, the DNA is TGTGCCAGCAGCTTAATAGCGGGAGGCTCCTACGAGCAGTACTTC. Translated, it gives CASSLIAGGSYEQYF.

This rearrangement joins TRBV29-1 to TRBJ2-7; 9 positions match TRBD1. The ends lost 4 bases at V and 5 bases at J; junction bases unmatched: 9. CDR1 and CDR2 from the germline V gene are SQVTM and ANQGSEA. This CDR3 spans 14 amino acids. CDR3: CSVGTLGQGDEQYF. CDR3 coding DNA: TGCAGCGTTGGGACCTTGGGACAGGGTGACGAGCAGTACTTC.

This chain connects TRBV4-1 to TRBJ1-3, with D perhaps matching TRBD1 (5 bases). CDR1 and CDR2 from the germline V gene are MGHRA and YSYEKL. Trimming cost V 0 bases and J 1 base, with 16 bases left between them. There are 18 residues in the CDR3. CDR3 nucleotides: TGCGCCAGCAGCCAAGATCTATGGGGGGGGAAGTCTGGAAACACCATATATTTT. Translated: CASSQDLWGGKSGNTIYF.

V is TRBV10-3 and J is TRBJ2-1; TRBD2 matches at 11 bases. Germline lookup yields CDR1 ENHRY and CDR2 SYGVKD. The CDR3 is 15 amino acids. Unmatched junction bases numbered 6, after V lost 4 bases and J lost 7 bases. This CDR3 is CAISGTSGRENEQFF. The CDR3 DNA is TGTGCCATCAGTGGTACTAGCGGGAGAGAGAATGAGCAGTTCTTC.

The chain links TRBV7-3 to TRBJ2-3; possible D gene TRBD1, 7 bases. V lost 4 bases, J lost 2 bases, and 13 bases lay in between. Looked up from germline, CDR1 is SGHTA and CDR2 is FQGTGA. The CDR3 is 15 residues long. This CDR3 is CASSWRGQATDTQYF. The CDR3, as DNA: TGTGCCAGCAGCTGGAGGGGGCAGGCCACAGATACGCAGTATTTT.